The entry below gives a single TCR beta chain sequence along with its context. These data are taken from a study of cytomegalovirus exposure and HLA in healthy donors. The PCR ran on 60 Vbeta and 13 Jbeta primers. Sequencing used immunoSEQ multiplex PCR; TCRdb keeps in-frame clones, though not all of them. Of around 100,000 clones in the sample, 55% to 75% were seen once. The CDR3 has 12 residues. V was pared by 7 bases and J by 1 base, with 5 bases between. Germline-derived CDR1 and CDR2 are GTSNPN and SVGIG (reference sequence). This rearrangement joins TRBV30 to TRBJ1-6, with D uncertain. This clonotype originated in a woman between 18 and 29 years old in good health and CMV-seropositive. Sequenced: PBMCs. CDR3 protein: CALTSYNSPLHF. The CDR3 DNA sequence: TGTGCCTTGACATCCTATAATTCACCCCTCCACTTT.